The 16 T cell receptor beta chains below all came from one sample that was sequenced in a study of blood T cell repertoires in COVID-19. Sequencing used immunoSEQ multiplex PCR; TCRdb keeps in-frame clones, though not all of them. The sample has roughly 55,000 clones; less than 80% are singletons. The sample taken for sequencing was peripheral blood. The receptors come from a human donor in a cohort sampled during active COVID-19.

V and J are TRBV9 and TRBJ2-1; 8 bases are shared with TRBD1. Germline V gene data show CDR1 as SGDLS and CDR2 as YYNGEE. V was pared by 4 bases and J by 8 bases, with 11 bases of the junction left unmatched. The CDR3 spans 15 residues. The CDR3 protein is CASSRPRQGADEQFF. CDR3 coding DNA: TGTGCCAGCAGCCGCCCGAGGCAGGGGGCAGATGAGCAGTTCTTC.

The CDR3 region is CATSGTGGRGEQFF. CDR3 bases: TGTGCCACCAGTGGAACAGGGGGTAGGGGTGAGCAGTTCTTC. V gene TRBV24-1 combines with J gene TRBJ2-1; the match to TRBD1 covers 8 bases. CDR1 is KGHDR, CDR2 SFDVKD, per germline. After removal of 5 bases from V and 9 bases from J, the junction contained 8 bases not matched to a gene. The CDR3 spans 14 residues.

The V and J genes are TRBV6-2 or TRBV6-3 and TRBJ2-7; 14 bases align to TRBD2. V lost 4 bases to trimming and J lost 10 bases; unmatched junction nucleotides: 6. The V gene's germline CDR1 is MNHEY and CDR2 SVGEGT. The CDR3 sequence is 14 residues long. The CDR3 sequence: CASSLTGTSGSQYF. In DNA form, the CDR3 reads TGTGCCAGCAGTTTGACCGGGACTAGCGGGAGTCAGTACTTC.

With regard to this clone: The conserved phenylalanine or tryptophan normally closing the CDR3 is absent here, so this likely arose from a read error. The limits of the CDR3 on the DNA are not certain, so only TCRdb's listed CDR3 is given. CDR3 loop: CASSQADRSGSAY. V and J are TRBV19 and TRBJ2-3; the D call of TRBD2 is as the table states it, not checked on the DNA. The germline V gene has CDR1 LNHDA and CDR2 SQIVND (reference sequence). The CDR3 spans 13 amino acids, including both terminal residues.

This rearrangement joins TRBV19 to TRBJ1-4; unclear D gene. CDR3 length: 13 residues. The germline V and J ends were trimmed by 5 bases and 8 bases, with 12 bases remaining between them. Germline V gene lookup returns CDR1 LNHDA and CDR2 SQIVND (reference sequence). Here the CDR3 reads CASSVAMEEKLFF. In nucleotides, the CDR3 is TGTGCCAGTAGTGTTGCCATGGAGGAAAAACTGTTTTTT.

This chain joins TRBV2 and TRBJ2-2; D might be TRBD2 (6 bases). CDR1 is SNHLY and CDR2 is FYNNEI in the germline V gene. The CDR3 has 15 amino acids. The ends were cut back, 4 bases at V and 2 bases at J, with 11 bases in the middle. CDR3 sequence (DNA): TGTGCCAGCAGTGGGGGAGGCCCCAACACCGGGGAGCTGTTTTTT. The encoded protein is CASSGGGPNTGELFF.

The chain uses TRBV28 and TRBJ2-2, with D uncertain. Germline-derived CDR1 and CDR2 are MDHEN and SYDVKM. V was cut by 2 bases and J by 5 bases, with 9 bases left in between. This CDR3 contains 14 residues. Here the CDR3 reads CASSLAPLTGELFF. In DNA form, the CDR3 reads TGTGCCAGCAGTTTAGCCCCCCTAACCGGGGAGCTGTTTTTT.

This sequence joins TRBV9 and TRBJ1-2; perhaps TRBD1 as D (5 bases). This CDR3 is 15 amino acids long. CDR1 SGDLS and CDR2 YYNGEE come from the germline V gene. V dropped 3 bases and J dropped 6 bases, with 18 bases sitting between them. The CDR3 sequence is CASSEMGRGVDGYTF. Here the CDR3 DNA reads TGTGCCAGCAGCGAGATGGGACGGGGGGTGGATGGCTACACCTTC.

The chain employs TRBV27 and TRBJ2-2; 9 bases agree with TRBD1. The CDR3 has 16 residues. V was clipped by 5 bases and J by 5 bases; unmatched bases: 9. Germline CDR1 reads MNHEY; CDR2 reads SMNVEV (reference sequence). The CDR3 sequence: CASSLRGQGTTGELFF. CDR3 coding DNA: TGTGCCAGCAGTCTACGAGGACAGGGGACTACCGGGGAGCTGTTTTTT.

This chain links TRBV4-3 with TRBJ2-7; 11 nucleotides align to TRBD1. Germline V lookup: CDR1 LGHNA, CDR2 YSLEER. With V trimmed by 0 bases and J by 3 bases, 7 bases remained unmatched. The length of the CDR3 is 17 residues. The CDR3 region is CASSQDLGGTGGYEQYF. For the CDR3, the DNA is TGCGCCAGCAGCCAAGATCTGGGCGGGACAGGGGGCTACGAGCAGTACTTC.

The V gene is TRBV27, the J gene TRBJ2-2, with TRBD2 matching over 14 bases. Per the germline V gene, CDR1 is MNHEY and CDR2 is SMNVEV (reference sequence). The CDR3 extends over 13 amino acids. Trimming removed 4 bases from V and 13 bases from J; junction bases left unmatched: 2. DNA of the CDR3: TGTGCCAGCAGTTGGACTAGCGGGGGGCGGCTGTTTTTT. Amino acid sequence: CASSWTSGGRLFF.

The chain links TRBV13 to TRBJ1-5; 11 bases map to TRBD1. V was clipped by 8 bases and J by 4 bases; unmatched bases: 1. Germline CDR1 PRHDT, CDR2 FYEKMQ (reference sequence). This CDR3 comprises 13 residues. CDR3 bases: TGTGCCAGCGGGACAGGGGGGAATCAGCCCCAGCATTTT. Its translation: CASGTGGNQPQHF. Full variable domain (outside the CDR3, taken from reference TRBV13 and TRBJ1-5): AAGVIQSPRHLIKEKRETATLKCYPIPRHDTVYWYQQGPGQDPQFLISFYEKMQSDKGSIPDRFSAQQFSDYHSELNMSSLELGDSALYFCASGTGGNQPQHFGDGTRLSIL.

The chain has TRBV2 and TRBJ2-1; D remains unclear. Germline assignment: CDR1 SNHLY and CDR2 FYNNEI. V gave up 4 bases and J gave up 9 bases, with 10 bases separating them. This CDR3 comprises 12 residues. CDR3 loop: CASSGQRREQFF. In DNA, the CDR3 is TGTGCCAGCAGTGGCCAGCGCCGTGAGCAGTTCTTC.

The chain carries TRBV5-4 and TRBJ2-1; 9 nucleotides align to TRBD2. After removal of 2 bases from V and 4 bases from J, the junction contained 7 bases not matched to a gene. There are 16 residues in the CDR3. Germline V gene lookup returns CDR1 SGHNT and CDR2 YYREEE (reference sequence). CDR3 nucleotides: TGTGCCAGCAGCTTCCCCCCTAGCGGGGATTACAATGAGCAGTTCTTC. Amino acids: CASSFPPSGDYNEQFF.

V and J are TRBV29-1 and TRBJ2-1; 12 nucleotides agree with TRBD1. This CDR3 region has 12 residues. Germline trimming cut 6 bases from V and 14 bases from J; bases unmatched to any gene: 8. Germline CDR1 reads SQVTM; CDR2 reads ANQGSEA. The CDR3 loop is CSVDGTGGEKFF. In nucleotides, the CDR3 is TGCAGCGTGGATGGGACAGGGGGCGAGAAGTTCTTC.

This chain connects TRBV5-1 to TRBJ2-1, with TRBD2 matching over 10 bases. This CDR3 has 15 amino acids. With 0 bases clipped from V and 4 bases from J, the junction kept 1 base outside the gene matches. Germline CDR1 is SGHRS and CDR2 is YFSETQ. This chain's CDR3 is CASSLELAGYNEQFF. CDR3 nucleotide sequence: TGCGCCAGCAGCTTGGAACTAGCGGGGTACAATGAGCAGTTCTTC.